The TCR beta chain under discussion was sequenced for a study of blood T cells in healthy people across ages. This clonotype occurred a few times. Germline V CDR1 and CDR2: MDHEN, SYDVKM. The CDR3 consists of 14 residues. The V gene lost 8 bases and the J gene lost 2 bases, with 16 bases spanning the gap. Using a J-beta primer mix together with a sample-barcoded 5' primer, a second PCR was run for roughly 7 to 12 cycles. TCRdb recomputed calls from the 5' RACE reads with MiXCR, one row per CDR3 protein. The table records about 1.5 million distinct CDR3 sequences, approximately 42% of them present only once.

This sequence was found in a woman aged 18-30 years in good health. The chain joins TRBV28 to TRBJ2-7; TRBD2 is a possible D gene (5 bases). The sequencing input was blood. The CDR3 sequence: CASSTGGNPYEQYF. For the CDR3, the DNA is TGTGCCAGCTCCACCGGAGGCAATCCCTACGAGCAGTACTTC.